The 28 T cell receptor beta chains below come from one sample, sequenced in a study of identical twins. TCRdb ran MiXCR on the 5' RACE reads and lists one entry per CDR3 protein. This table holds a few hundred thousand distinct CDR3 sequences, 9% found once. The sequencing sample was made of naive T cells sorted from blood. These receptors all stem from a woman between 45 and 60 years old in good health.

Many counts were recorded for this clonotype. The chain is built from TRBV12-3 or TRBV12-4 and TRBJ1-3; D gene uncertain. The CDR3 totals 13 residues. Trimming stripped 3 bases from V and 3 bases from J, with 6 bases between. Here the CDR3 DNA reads TGTGCCAGCAGTTTGGGAGTTGGAAACACCATATATTTT. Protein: CASSLGVGNTIYF.

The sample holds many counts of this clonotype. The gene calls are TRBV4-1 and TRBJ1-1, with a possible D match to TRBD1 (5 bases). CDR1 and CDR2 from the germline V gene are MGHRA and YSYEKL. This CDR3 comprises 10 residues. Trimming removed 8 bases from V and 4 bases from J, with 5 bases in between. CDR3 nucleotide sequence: TGCGCCAGCGGGGGCACTGAAGCTTTCTTT. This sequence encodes CASGGTEAFF.

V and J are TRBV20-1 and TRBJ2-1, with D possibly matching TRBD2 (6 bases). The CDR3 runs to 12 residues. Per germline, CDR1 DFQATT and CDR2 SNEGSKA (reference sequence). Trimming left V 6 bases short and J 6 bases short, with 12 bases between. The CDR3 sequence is CSAGGAANEQFF. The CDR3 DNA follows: TGCAGTGCGGGGGGAGCCGCCAATGAGCAGTTCTTC.

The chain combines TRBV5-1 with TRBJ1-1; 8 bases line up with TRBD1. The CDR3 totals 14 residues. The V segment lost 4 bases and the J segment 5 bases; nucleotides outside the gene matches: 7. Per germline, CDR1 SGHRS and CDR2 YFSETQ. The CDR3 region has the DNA TGCGCCAGCAGCGGAAATACAGGGGGAACTGAAGCTTTCTTT. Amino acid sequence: CASSGNTGGTEAFF.

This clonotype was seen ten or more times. The CDR3 loop reads CAISALAGGPSEQFF. CDR3 sequence (DNA): TGTGCCATCAGTGCCTTAGCGGGAGGGCCAAGTGAGCAGTTCTTC. This chain links TRBV10-3 with TRBJ2-1, with 11 bases fitting TRBD2. This CDR3 is built from 15 residues. V lost 4 bases to trimming and J lost 9 bases; unmatched junction nucleotides: 8. CDR1 ENHRY and CDR2 SYGVKD come from the germline V gene.

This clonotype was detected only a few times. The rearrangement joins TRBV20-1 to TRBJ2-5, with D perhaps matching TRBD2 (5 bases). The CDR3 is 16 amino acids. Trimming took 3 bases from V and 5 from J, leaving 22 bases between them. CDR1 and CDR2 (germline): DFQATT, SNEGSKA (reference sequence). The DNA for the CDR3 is TGCAGTGCTAGTTCCACCTCGGGGAGCCCCGGGGAGACCCAGTACTTC. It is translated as CSASSTSGSPGETQYF.

This CDR3 is CASSVGSLETQYF. CDR3 sequence (DNA): TGTGCCAGCAGCGTCGGGAGCCTAGAGACCCAGTACTTC. The V and J genes are TRBV11-3 and TRBJ2-5, with a possible D match to TRBD2 (6 bases). Germline V gene sequence: CDR1 SGHNT, CDR2 YENEEA. Between the trimmed V and J ends, which lost 5 bases and 4 bases, there was a span of 11 bases. The CDR3 has 13 residues.

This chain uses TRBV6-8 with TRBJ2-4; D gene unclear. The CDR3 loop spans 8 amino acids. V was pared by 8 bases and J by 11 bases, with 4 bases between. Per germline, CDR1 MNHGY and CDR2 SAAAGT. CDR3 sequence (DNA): TGTGCCAGCCTCTTTCAGTACTTC. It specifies CASLFQYF.

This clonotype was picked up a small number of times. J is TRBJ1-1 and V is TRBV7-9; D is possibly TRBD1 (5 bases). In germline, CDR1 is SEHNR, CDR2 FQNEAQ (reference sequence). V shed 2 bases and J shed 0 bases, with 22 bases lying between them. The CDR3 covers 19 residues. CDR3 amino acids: CASSLPADSLGRMNTEAFF. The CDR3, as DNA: TGTGCCAGCAGCTTACCCGCTGACAGTCTGGGTAGGATGAACACTGAAGCTTTCTTT.

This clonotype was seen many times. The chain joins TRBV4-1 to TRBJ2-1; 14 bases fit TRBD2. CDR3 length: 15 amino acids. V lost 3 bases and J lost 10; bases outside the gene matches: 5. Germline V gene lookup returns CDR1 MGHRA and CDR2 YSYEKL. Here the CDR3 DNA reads TGCGCCAGCAGCCACCCGGGACTAGCGGGAGAGGAGCAGTTCTTC. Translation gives CASSHPGLAGEEQFF.

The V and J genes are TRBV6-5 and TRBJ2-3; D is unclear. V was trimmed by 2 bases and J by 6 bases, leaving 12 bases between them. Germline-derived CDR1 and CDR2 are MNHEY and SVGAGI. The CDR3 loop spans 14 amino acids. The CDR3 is CASSYASAADTQYF. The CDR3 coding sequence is TGTGCCAGCAGTTACGCTTCGGCCGCGGATACGCAGTATTTT.

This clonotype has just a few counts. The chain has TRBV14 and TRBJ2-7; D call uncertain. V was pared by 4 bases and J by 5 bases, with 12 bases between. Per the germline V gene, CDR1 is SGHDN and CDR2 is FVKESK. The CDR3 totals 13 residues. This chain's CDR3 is CASSPTEFHEQYV. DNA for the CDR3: TGTGCCAGCAGCCCAACCGAATTCCACGAGCAGTACGTC.

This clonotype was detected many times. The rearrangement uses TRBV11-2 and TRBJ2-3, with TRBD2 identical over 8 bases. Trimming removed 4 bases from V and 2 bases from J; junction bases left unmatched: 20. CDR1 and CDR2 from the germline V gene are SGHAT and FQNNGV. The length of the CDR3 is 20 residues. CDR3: CASSYPTSESSLLDTDTQYF. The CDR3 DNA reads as TGTGCCAGCAGCTACCCGACTAGCGAGTCTTCTCTGCTGGACACAGATACGCAGTATTTT.

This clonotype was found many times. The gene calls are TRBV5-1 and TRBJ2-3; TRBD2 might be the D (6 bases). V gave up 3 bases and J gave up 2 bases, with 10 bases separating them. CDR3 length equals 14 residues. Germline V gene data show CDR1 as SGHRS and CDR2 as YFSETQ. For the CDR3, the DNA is TGCGCCAGCAGCTCGGGACTCCCCACAGATACGCAGTATTTT. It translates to CASSSGLPTDTQYF.

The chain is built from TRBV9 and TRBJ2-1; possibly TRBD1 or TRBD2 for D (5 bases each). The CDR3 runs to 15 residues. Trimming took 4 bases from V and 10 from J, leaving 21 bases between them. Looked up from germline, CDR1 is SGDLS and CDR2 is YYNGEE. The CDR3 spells CASSSEGTHTPEQFF. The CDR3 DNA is TGTGCCAGCAGCTCAGAGGGGACCCACACCCCGGAGCAGTTCTTC. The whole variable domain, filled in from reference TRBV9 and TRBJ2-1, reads DSGVTQTPKHLITATGQRVTLRCSPRSGDLSVYWYQQSLDQGLQFLIQYYNGEERAKGNILERFSAQQFPDLHSELNLSSLELGDSALYFCASSSEGTHTPEQFFGPGTRLTVL.

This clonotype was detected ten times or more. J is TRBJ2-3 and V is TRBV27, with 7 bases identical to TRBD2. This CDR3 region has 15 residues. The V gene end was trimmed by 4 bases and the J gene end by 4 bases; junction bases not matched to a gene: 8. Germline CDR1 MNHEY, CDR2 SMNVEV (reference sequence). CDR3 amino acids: CASSWEGVAPDTQYF. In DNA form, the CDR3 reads TGTGCCAGCAGTTGGGAGGGAGTAGCGCCAGATACGCAGTATTTT.

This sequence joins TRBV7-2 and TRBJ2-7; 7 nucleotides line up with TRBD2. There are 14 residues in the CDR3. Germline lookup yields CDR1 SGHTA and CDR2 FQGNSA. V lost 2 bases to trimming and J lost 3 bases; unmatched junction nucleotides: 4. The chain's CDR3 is CASSLLASGYEQYF. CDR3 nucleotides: TGTGCCAGCAGCTTATTGGCTAGCGGCTACGAGCAGTACTTC.

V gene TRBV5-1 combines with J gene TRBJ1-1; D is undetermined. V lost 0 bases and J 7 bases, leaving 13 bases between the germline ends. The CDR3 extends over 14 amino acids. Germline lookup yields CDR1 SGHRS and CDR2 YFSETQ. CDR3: CASSLGSVRIEAFF. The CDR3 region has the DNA TGCGCCAGCAGCTTGGGTTCAGTCCGGATTGAAGCTTTCTTT.

The CDR3 nucleotides read TGCAGTGCTGACCCTTTAGGGACGGCGAGCACAGATACGCAGTATTTT. Residues: CSADPLGTASTDTQYF. The J gene is TRBJ2-3, the V gene TRBV20-1; the D gene could be TRBD1 or TRBD2 (5 bases each). CDR3 length: 16 residues. V lost 5 bases, J lost 0 bases, and 18 bases lay in between. Germline V gene sequence: CDR1 DFQATT, CDR2 SNEGSKA (reference sequence).

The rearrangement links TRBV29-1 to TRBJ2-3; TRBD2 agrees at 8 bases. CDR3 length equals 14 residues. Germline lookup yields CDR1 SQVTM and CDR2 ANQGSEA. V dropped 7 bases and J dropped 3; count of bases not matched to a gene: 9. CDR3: CSAYLAGTTDTQYF. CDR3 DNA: TGCAGCGCCTACCTAGCGGGCACAACAGATACGCAGTATTTT.

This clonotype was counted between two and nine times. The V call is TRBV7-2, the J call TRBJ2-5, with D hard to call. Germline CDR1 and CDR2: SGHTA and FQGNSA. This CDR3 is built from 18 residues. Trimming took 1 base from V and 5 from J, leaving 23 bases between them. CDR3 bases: TGTGCCAGCAGCTTAGGCGGCCGGGCCAGCTGGATGGTGGAGACCCAGTACTTC. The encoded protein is CASSLGGRASWMVETQYF.

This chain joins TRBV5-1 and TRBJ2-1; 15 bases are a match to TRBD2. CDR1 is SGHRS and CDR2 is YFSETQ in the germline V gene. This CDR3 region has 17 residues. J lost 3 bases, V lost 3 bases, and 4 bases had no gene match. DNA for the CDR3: TGCGCCAGCAGCTCTGGGACTAGCGGGAGGTTCTACAATGAGCAGTTCTTC. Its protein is CASSSGTSGRFYNEQFF.

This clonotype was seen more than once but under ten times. The CDR3 reads CASSRGQHYGYTF. For the CDR3, the DNA is TGTGCCAGCAGTCGGGGACAGCACTATGGCTACACCTTC. The V call is TRBV12-3 or TRBV12-4, the J call TRBJ1-2; TRBD1 agrees at 7 bases. CDR3 size: 13 residues. Trimming took 5 bases from V and 3 from J; bases not matched to a gene: 3.

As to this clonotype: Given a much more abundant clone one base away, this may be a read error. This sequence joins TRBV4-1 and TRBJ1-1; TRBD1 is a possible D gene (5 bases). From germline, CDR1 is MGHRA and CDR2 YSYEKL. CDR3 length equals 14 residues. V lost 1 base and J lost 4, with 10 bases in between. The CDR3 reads CASSQGQRITEAFF. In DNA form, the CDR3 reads TGCGCCAGCAGCCAAGGACAGAGAATCACTGAAGCTTTCTTT.

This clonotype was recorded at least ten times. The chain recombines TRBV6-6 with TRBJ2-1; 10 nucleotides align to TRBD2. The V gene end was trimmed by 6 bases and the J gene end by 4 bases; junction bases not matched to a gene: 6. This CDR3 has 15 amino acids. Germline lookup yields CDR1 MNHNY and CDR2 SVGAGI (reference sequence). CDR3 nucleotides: TGTGCCAGCAGCCCGGTAGCGGGAGGTTACAATGAGCAGTTCTTC. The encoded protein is CASSPVAGGYNEQFF.

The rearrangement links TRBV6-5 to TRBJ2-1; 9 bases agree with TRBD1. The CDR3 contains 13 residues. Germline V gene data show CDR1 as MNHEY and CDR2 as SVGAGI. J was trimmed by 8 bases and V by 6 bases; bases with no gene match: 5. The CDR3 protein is CASRKTGGHEQFF. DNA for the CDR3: TGTGCCAGCAGAAAAACAGGGGGCCATGAGCAGTTCTTC.

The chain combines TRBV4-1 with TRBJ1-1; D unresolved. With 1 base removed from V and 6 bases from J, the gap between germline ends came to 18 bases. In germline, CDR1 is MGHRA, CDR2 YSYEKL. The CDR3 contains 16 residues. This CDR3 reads CASSQGRETPNAEAFF. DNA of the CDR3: TGCGCCAGCAGCCAAGGGCGGGAAACCCCCAATGCTGAAGCTTTCTTT.

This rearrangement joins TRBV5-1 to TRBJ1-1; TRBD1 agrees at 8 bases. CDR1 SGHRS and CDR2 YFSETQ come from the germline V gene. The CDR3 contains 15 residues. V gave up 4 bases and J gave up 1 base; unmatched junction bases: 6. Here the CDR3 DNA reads TGCGCCAGCAGCGCTTCCGGGACAGGGAACACTGAAGCTTTCTTT. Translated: CASSASGTGNTEAFF.